The 32 T cell receptor beta chains presented below share a single source sample, sequenced in a study of blood T cell repertoires in COVID-19 (dated by TCRdb to 2018 to 2021). The library was generated by the immunoSEQ multiplex PCR assay. Entries here come from immuneACCESS through TCRdb and include only in-frame sequences with V and J called. Some clones fail to appear in such tables; in the studies checked, an unresolved V gene covers under half of the shortfall, and the cause of the remainder is unknown. The sample table lists about 210,000 clones, approximately 86% of them with a count of one. Around 0.72% of the sample comes from the top ten. Sequencing was done on a sample of peripheral blood. These receptors were obtained from a man aged 35 to 55 with acute or convalescent COVID-19.

The chain links TRBV27 to TRBJ1-1; maybe TRBD1 (5 bases). V gave up 5 bases and J gave up 5 bases, with 12 bases separating them. The CDR3 consists of 13 residues. Germline V lookup: CDR1 MNHEY, CDR2 SMNVEV (reference sequence). The CDR3 reads CASSLTTVTEAFF. The CDR3 DNA follows: TGTGCCAGCAGTCTAACGACAGTGACTGAAGCTTTCTTT.

The chain employs TRBV5-1 and TRBJ2-1; weak D call: TRBD2 (5 bases). This CDR3 has 15 residues. V shed 3 bases and J shed 0 bases, with 10 bases lying between them. Germline V CDR1 and CDR2: SGHRS, YFSETQ. CDR3 amino acids: CASSSHGSSYNEQFF. In DNA, the CDR3 is TGCGCCAGCAGCTCCCATGGGAGCTCCTACAATGAGCAGTTCTTC.

V and J are TRBV7-8 and TRBJ2-3; 13 nucleotides line up with TRBD2. The J segment lost 2 bases and the V segment lost 6 bases, leaving 11 bases of the junction unmatched. This CDR3 spans 18 amino acids. CDR1 and CDR2 (germline): SGHVS, FQNEAQ. The CDR3 sequence is CASRKQTGTSGATDTQYF. CDR3 nucleotides: TGTGCCAGCAGAAAACAAACCGGGACTAGCGGGGCCACAGATACGCAGTATTTT.

This sequence joins TRBV4-1 and TRBJ2-7, with 9 bases lining up with TRBD1. The CDR3 spans 16 residues. V dropped 1 base and J dropped 1; count of bases not matched to a gene: 5. Germline V gene data show CDR1 as MGHRA and CDR2 as YSYEKL. This CDR3 reads CASSQGAGTGSYEQYF. CDR3 nucleotide sequence: TGCGCCAGCAGCCAAGGGGCCGGGACAGGGTCCTACGAGCAGTACTTC.

The chain employs TRBV10-1 and TRBJ2-1; 11 bases map to TRBD1. This CDR3 has 16 residues. V shed 6 bases, J shed 8 bases, and the junction held 12 bases outside the gene matches. Germline V lookup: CDR1 WNHNN, CDR2 SYGVQD (reference sequence). The CDR3 spells CASRPGQGANLDEQFF. The CDR3, as DNA: TGCGCCAGCAGACCCGGACAGGGGGCCAATTTAGATGAGCAGTTCTTC.

This clone occurred a few times. The rearrangement links TRBV29-1 to TRBJ2-3; TRBD1 is a possible D gene (5 bases). V lost 5 bases and J lost 0, with 12 bases in between. This CDR3 spans 14 amino acids. Germline CDR1 is SQVTM and CDR2 is ANQGSEA. The CDR3 coding sequence is TGCAGCGTTAGGAAGGCAGGGAGCACAGATACGCAGTATTTT. This codes for CSVRKAGSTDTQYF.

The CDR3 DNA sequence: TGTGCCAGCAGCAAAGAGGCTAGCGGGCACACAGATACGCAGTATTTT. Translation: CASSKEASGHTDTQYF. The chain recombines TRBV21-1 with TRBJ2-3; the D call of TRBD2 is as the table states it, not checked on the DNA. TRBV21-1 is labeled a pseudogene. CDR3 length: 16 amino acids.

The chain links TRBV27 to TRBJ2-7; 9 bases are shared with TRBD1. CDR1 MNHEY and CDR2 SMNVEV come from the germline V gene (reference sequence). The CDR3 covers 15 residues. V shed 0 bases, J shed 4 bases, and the junction held 4 bases outside the gene matches. CDR3 loop: CASSLSGGTGYEQYF. The CDR3, as DNA: TGTGCCAGCAGTTTATCTGGCGGGACAGGGTACGAGCAGTACTTC.

The chain couples TRBV6-5 to TRBJ1-2, with 10 bases aligning to TRBD1. Per the germline V gene, CDR1 is MNHEY and CDR2 is SVGAGI. There are 14 residues in the CDR3. V shed 5 bases, J shed 8 bases, and the junction held 8 bases outside the gene matches. In DNA, the CDR3 is TGTGCCAGCAGTCTCGACAGGGGGCGGGAGGGCTACACCTTC. It is translated as CASSLDRGREGYTF.

The chain recombines TRBV19 with TRBJ1-4, with 8 bases fitting TRBD1. V lost 5 bases to trimming and J lost 8 bases; unmatched junction nucleotides: 7. The CDR3 extends over 14 amino acids. Germline loops: CDR1 LNHDA, CDR2 SQIVND (reference sequence). The CDR3 sequence: CASSLGQGHEKLFF. CDR3 nucleotides: TGTGCCAGTAGTCTCGGACAGGGTCACGAAAAACTGTTTTTT.

This chain uses TRBV6-2 or TRBV6-3 with TRBJ1-2; D is perhaps TRBD1 (6 bases). Germline-derived CDR1 and CDR2 are MNHEY and SVGEGT. Trimming removed 4 bases at V and 3 bases at J, with 15 bases between. The CDR3 contains 15 residues. The CDR3 DNA is TGTGCCAGCAGTTGGCCAGCGACAGGACACTATGGCTACACCTTC. Its translation is CASSWPATGHYGYTF.

The rearrangement uses TRBV28 and TRBJ1-3, with unresolved D. The CDR3 sequence is 15 residues long. The germline CDR1 and CDR2 sequences are MDHEN and SYDVKM. Trimming cost V 6 bases and J 0 bases, with 12 bases left between them. The CDR3 is CASSPPRNSGNTIYF. DNA of the CDR3: TGTGCCAGCAGCCCCCCCAGGAACTCTGGAAACACCATATATTTT.

This chain links TRBV19 with TRBJ2-5, with 10 bases that match TRBD2. The germline gives CDR1 LNHDA, CDR2 SQIVND (reference sequence). The CDR3 is 18 amino acids. V shed 3 bases, J shed 3 bases, and the junction held 13 bases outside the gene matches. CDR3 DNA: TGTGCCAGTAGTATTTCTAGCGGGGGCGTCAATTTTAAAGAGACCCAGTACTTC. Translation gives CASSISSGGVNFKETQYF.

This clone has just a few counts. The rearrangement joins TRBV24-1 to TRBJ2-7; tentative D call: TRBD2 (6 bases). The CDR3 has 15 amino acids. Trimming stripped 3 bases from V and 6 bases from J, with 17 bases between. Looked up from germline, CDR1 is KGHDR and CDR2 is SFDVKD. In DNA, the CDR3 is TGTGCCACCAGTGATCCTCTACGGGGGAACCGCGAGCAGTACTTC. It encodes CATSDPLRGNREQYF.

V usage is TRBV5-1 and J usage is TRBJ2-3; 12 positions match TRBD2. Trimming took 4 bases from V and 6 from J; bases not matched to a gene: 18. The CDR3 is 19 amino acids. Germline V lookup: CDR1 SGHRS, CDR2 YFSETQ. This chain's CDR3 is CASSGPLYSTSGGPDTQYF. Here the CDR3 DNA reads TGCGCCAGCAGCGGCCCCTTGTATTCCACTAGCGGGGGGCCCGATACGCAGTATTTT.

This clone has more than one count but fewer than ten. The rearrangement links TRBV2 to TRBJ1-1, with D maybe TRBD1 (6 bases). V was trimmed by 11 bases and J by 0 bases, leaving 13 bases between them. CDR3 length: 13 amino acids. Germline assignment: CDR1 SNHLY and CDR2 FYNNEI. The chain's CDR3 is CAAQGFMNTEAFF. CDR3 DNA sequence: TGTGCCGCACAGGGATTCATGAACACTGAAGCTTTCTTT.

The rearrangement links TRBV27 to TRBJ2-1; TRBD2 is a possible D gene (6 bases). Germline CDR1 MNHEY, CDR2 SMNVEV (reference sequence). CDR3 length: 17 amino acids. V was clipped by 2 bases and J by 10 bases, with 24 bases between them. The CDR3, as DNA: TGTGCCAGCAGTTTACATTGGACTATGGGTCCCTCAGAGGAGCAGTTCTTC. Translated, it gives CASSLHWTMGPSEEQFF.

This chain joins TRBV3-1 (or the pseudogene TRBV3-2) and TRBJ1-2, with no clear D. Per the germline V gene, CDR1 is LGHDT and CDR2 is YNNKEL (reference sequence). There are 15 residues in the CDR3. V was clipped by 5 bases and J by 4 bases, with 17 bases between them. CDR3: CASSSGTGAAYGYTF. CDR3 nucleotide sequence: TGTGCCAGCAGCTCCGGCACTGGAGCAGCCTATGGCTACACCTTC.

The chain carries TRBV2 and TRBJ2-2; 7 positions agree with TRBD1. CDR3 length: 15 residues. V was clipped by 9 bases and J by 4 bases; unmatched bases: 11. Germline assignment: CDR1 SNHLY and CDR2 FYNNEI. The DNA for the CDR3 is TGTGCCAGTAACTCGCAAGGGGGCGCCACCGGGGAGCTGTTTTTT. Translated: CASNSQGGATGELFF.

The chain links TRBV7-2 to TRBJ1-1; the D gene is possibly TRBD1 (6 bases). V shed 5 bases and J shed 1 base, with 20 bases lying between them. Germline CDR1 is SGHTA and CDR2 is FQGNSA. The CDR3 is 17 residues long. CDR3 in amino acids: CASSPWGRGAENTEAFF. CDR3 DNA sequence: TGTGCCAGCAGCCCATGGGGGCGGGGGGCGGAGAACACTGAAGCTTTCTTT.

This clone was recorded only once. The rearrangement joins TRBV9 to TRBJ2-7; the match to TRBD2 covers 9 bases. Looked up from germline, CDR1 is SGDLS and CDR2 is YYNGEE. Unmatched junction bases numbered 13, after V lost 4 bases and J lost 5 bases. The CDR3 extends over 16 amino acids. The CDR3, as DNA: TGTGCCAGCAGCCACCCTCAGGGGACTAGCATCAACGAGCAGTACTTC. Its translation: CASSHPQGTSINEQYF. Full variable domain (missing parts from reference TRBV9 and TRBJ2-7): DSGVTQTPKHLITATGQRVTLRCSPRSGDLSVYWYQQSLDQGLQFLIQYYNGEERAKGNILERFSAQQFPDLHSELNLSSLELGDSALYFCASSHPQGTSINEQYFGPGTRLTVT.

The chain joins TRBV28 to TRBJ1-2; D possibly corresponds to TRBD1 (5 bases). V was pared by 5 bases and J by 4 bases, with 17 bases between. Germline CDR1 is MDHEN and CDR2 is SYDVKM. This CDR3 has 15 amino acids. CDR3 region: CASSTPGEGVYGYTF. CDR3 bases: TGTGCCAGCAGTACGCCGGGGGAGGGAGTCTATGGCTACACCTTC.

The V call is TRBV6-5, the J call TRBJ2-7; TRBD2 agrees at 12 bases. CDR1 and CDR2 (germline): MNHEY, SVGAGI. V gave up 6 bases and J gave up 4 bases; unmatched junction bases: 1. The CDR3 runs 13 residues. CDR3 in DNA: TGTGCCAGCAGGACTAGCGGGAGTTACGAGCAGTACTTC. Residues: CASRTSGSYEQYF.

This clone has only one observation. V and J are TRBV6-2 or TRBV6-3 and TRBJ1-5; D is possibly TRBD1 (6 bases). V was clipped by 1 base and J by 5 bases, with 12 bases between them. The CDR3 totals 15 residues. The germline CDR1 and CDR2 sequences are MNHEY and SVGEGT. In DNA form, the CDR3 reads TGTGCCAGCAGTTACTGGACAGACCCCGATCAGCCCCAGCATTTT. Residues: CASSYWTDPDQPQHF.

The CDR3 sequence: CASSRQGAHEQYF. CDR3 DNA: TGTGCCAGCAGCCGACAGGGGGCCCACGAGCAGTACTTC. The chain carries TRBV27 and TRBJ2-7, with TRBD1 matching over 10 bases. Trimming cost V 6 bases and J 5 bases; bases outside gene matches: 4. The CDR3 is 13 amino acids. Looked up from germline, CDR1 is MNHEY and CDR2 is SMNVEV (reference sequence).

The V gene is TRBV2, the J gene TRBJ1-4; the D is unclear. V gave up 7 bases and J gave up 4 bases, with 10 bases separating them. The V gene's germline CDR1 is SNHLY and CDR2 FYNNEI. There are 13 residues in the CDR3. CDR3 in amino acids: CASIPYSNEKLFF. DNA of the CDR3: TGTGCCAGCATTCCTTACAGTAATGAAAAACTGTTTTTT.

The chain has TRBV27 and TRBJ2-3; 12 nucleotides line up with TRBD2. The V segment lost 2 bases and the J segment 2 bases; nucleotides outside the gene matches: 11. Germline CDR1 MNHEY, CDR2 SMNVEV (reference sequence). CDR3 length equals 19 residues. CDR3 sequence: CASSLAPLTSGRSTDTQYF. CDR3 sequence (DNA): TGTGCCAGCAGTTTAGCCCCCCTGACTAGCGGGAGATCCACAGATACGCAGTATTTT.

This rearrangement joins TRBV4-3 to TRBJ2-7; 11 bases line up with TRBD2. V lost 2 bases, J lost 4 bases, and 4 bases stayed unmatched. This CDR3 is built from 15 residues. Per the germline V gene, CDR1 is LGHNA and CDR2 is YSLEER. The CDR3 loop is CASSQSPSGRYEQYF. As DNA, the CDR3 is TGCGCCAGCAGCCAATCCCCTAGCGGGAGGTACGAGCAGTACTTC.

J is TRBJ1-2 and V is TRBV3-1 (or the pseudogene TRBV3-2); unclear D gene. V dropped 0 bases and J dropped 8 bases, with 16 bases sitting between them. The CDR3 has 15 amino acids. Germline CDR1 reads LGHDT; CDR2 reads YNNKEL (reference sequence). The DNA of the CDR3 is TGTGCCAGCAGCCAAGATTTGGGCCTCAATGGAGGCTACACCTTC. It specifies CASSQDLGLNGGYTF.

The genes are TRBV19 and TRBJ2-3; 11 nucleotides agree with TRBD2. After removal of 0 bases from V and 1 base from J, the junction contained 6 bases not matched to a gene. Germline CDR1 is LNHDA and CDR2 is SQIVND (reference sequence). The CDR3 totals 18 residues. The CDR3 region is CASSIDLAGLAGTDTQYF. For the CDR3, the DNA is TGTGCCAGTAGTATAGATCTCGCGGGACTAGCGGGCACAGATACGCAGTATTTT.

About this clone: One junction end does not reproduce the germline sequence, and a read error may be involved. This sequence joins TRBV7-7 and TRBJ2-2; 7 bases map to TRBD2. The CDR3 is 17 amino acids. CDR1 is SSHAT and CDR2 is FNYEAQ in the germline V gene (reference sequence). The CDR3, as DNA: TGTGCTAGCAGCCCTATCGAGGGAGCGGGGTTCACCGGGGAGCTGTTTTTT. The encoded protein is CASSPIEGAGFTGELFF.

The chain carries TRBV11-3 and TRBJ2-1, with TRBD2 matching over 11 bases. Trimming took 0 bases from V and 7 from J; bases not matched to a gene: 5. The CDR3 is 16 amino acids. Germline V lookup: CDR1 SGHNT, CDR2 YENEEA. The CDR3 is CASSLDSGGAVNEQFF. As DNA, the CDR3 is TGTGCCAGCAGCTTAGATAGCGGGGGGGCCGTTAATGAGCAGTTCTTC. The full variable domain, its missing parts supplied by reference TRBV11-3 and TRBJ2-1, is EAGVVQSPRYKIIEKKQPVAFWCNPISGHNTLYWYLQNLGQGPELLIRYENEEAVDDSQLPKDRFSAERLKGVDSTLKIQPAELGDSAVYLCASSLDSGGAVNEQFFGPGTRLTVL.